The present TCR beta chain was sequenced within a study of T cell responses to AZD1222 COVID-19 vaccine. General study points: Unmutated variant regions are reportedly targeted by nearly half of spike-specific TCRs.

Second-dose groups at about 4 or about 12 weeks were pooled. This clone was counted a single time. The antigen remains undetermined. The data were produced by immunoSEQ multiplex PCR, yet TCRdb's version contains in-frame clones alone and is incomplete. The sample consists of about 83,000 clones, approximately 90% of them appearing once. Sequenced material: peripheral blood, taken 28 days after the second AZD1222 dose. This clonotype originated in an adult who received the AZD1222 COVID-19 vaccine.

As DNA, the CDR3 is TGTGCCAGCAGTTGGGACAGGGTCGGCTACACCTTC. It translates to CASSWDRVGYTF. This chain joins TRBV6-5 and TRBJ1-2; TRBD1 matches 9 bases. This CDR3 comprises 12 residues. The trim removed 4 bases at V and 8 bases at J, leaving 2 bases unmatched. CDR1 MNHEY and CDR2 SVGAGI come from the germline V gene.